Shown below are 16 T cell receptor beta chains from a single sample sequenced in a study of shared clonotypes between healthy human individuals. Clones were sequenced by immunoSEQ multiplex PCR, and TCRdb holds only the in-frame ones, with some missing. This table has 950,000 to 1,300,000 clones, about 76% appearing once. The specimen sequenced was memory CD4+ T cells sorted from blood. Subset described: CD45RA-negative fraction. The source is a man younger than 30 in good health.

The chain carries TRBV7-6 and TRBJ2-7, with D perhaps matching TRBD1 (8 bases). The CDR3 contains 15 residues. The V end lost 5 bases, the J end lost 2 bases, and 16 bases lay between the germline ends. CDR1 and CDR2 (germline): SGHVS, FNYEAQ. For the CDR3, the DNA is TGTGCCAGCAGCACAGCGGGACAGGAAACCTACGAGCAGTACTTC. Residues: CASSTAGQETYEQYF. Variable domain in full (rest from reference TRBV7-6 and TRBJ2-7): GAGVSQSPRYKVTKRGQDVALRCDPISGHVSLYWYRQALGQGPEFLTYFNYEAQQDKSGLPNDRFSAERPEGSISTLTIQRTEQRDSAMYRCASSTAGQETYEQYFGPGTRLTVT.

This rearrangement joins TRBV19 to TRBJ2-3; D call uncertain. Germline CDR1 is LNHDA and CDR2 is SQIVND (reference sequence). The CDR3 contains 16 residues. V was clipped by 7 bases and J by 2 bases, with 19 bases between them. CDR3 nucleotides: TGTGCCAGTACCCGATTATCTCCGTCCGCCACAGATACGCAGTATTTT. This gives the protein CASTRLSPSATDTQYF.

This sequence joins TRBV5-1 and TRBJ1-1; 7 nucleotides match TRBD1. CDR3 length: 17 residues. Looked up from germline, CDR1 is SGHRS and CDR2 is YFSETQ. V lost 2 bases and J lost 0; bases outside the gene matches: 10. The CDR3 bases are TGCGCCAGCAGCTTCAGTCCCGGGACAGTTATGAACACTGAAGCTTTCTTT. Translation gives CASSFSPGTVMNTEAFF.

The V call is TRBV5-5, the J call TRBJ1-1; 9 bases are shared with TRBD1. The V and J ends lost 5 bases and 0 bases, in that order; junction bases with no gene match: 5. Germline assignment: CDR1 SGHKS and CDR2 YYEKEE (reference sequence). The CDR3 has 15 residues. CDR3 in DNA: TGTGCCAGCAGTGAGGGACAGGGCCTGAACACTGAAGCTTTCTTT. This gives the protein CASSEGQGLNTEAFF.

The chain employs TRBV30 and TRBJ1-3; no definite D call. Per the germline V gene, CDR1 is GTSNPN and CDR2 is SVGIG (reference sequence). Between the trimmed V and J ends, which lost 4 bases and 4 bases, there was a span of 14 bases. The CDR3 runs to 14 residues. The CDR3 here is CAWKWASGGNTIYF. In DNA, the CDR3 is TGTGCCTGGAAGTGGGCTTCGGGAGGAAACACCATATATTTT.

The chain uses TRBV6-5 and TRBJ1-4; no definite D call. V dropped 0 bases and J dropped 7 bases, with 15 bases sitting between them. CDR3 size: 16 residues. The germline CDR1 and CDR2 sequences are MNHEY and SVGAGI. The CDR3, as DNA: TGTGCCAGCAGTTACTCGTCGGGATGGAGCGGTGAAAAACTGTTTTTT. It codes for CASSYSSGWSGEKLFF.

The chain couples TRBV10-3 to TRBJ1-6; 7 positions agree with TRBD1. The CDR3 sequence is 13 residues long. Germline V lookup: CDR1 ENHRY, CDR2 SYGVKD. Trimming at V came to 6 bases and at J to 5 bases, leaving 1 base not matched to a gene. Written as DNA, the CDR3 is TGTGCCATCAGGGGGACAGATAATTCACCCCTCCACTTT. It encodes CAIRGTDNSPLHF.

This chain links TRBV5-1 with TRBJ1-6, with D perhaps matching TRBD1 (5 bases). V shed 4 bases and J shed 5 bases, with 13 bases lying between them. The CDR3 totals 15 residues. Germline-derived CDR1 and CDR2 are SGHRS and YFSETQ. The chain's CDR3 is CASSTRDANNSPLHF. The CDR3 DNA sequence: TGCGCCAGCAGCACGCGGGACGCCAATAATTCACCCCTCCACTTT.

CDR3 protein: CAGGDSPYEQYF. Here the CDR3 DNA reads TGTGCCGGAGGGGACAGCCCCTACGAGCAGTACTTC. The chain couples TRBV28 to TRBJ2-7; TRBD1 is a possible D gene (7 bases). The CDR3 contains 12 residues. V lost 11 bases to trimming and J lost 2 bases, with 13 bases between them. CDR1 and CDR2 from the germline V gene are MDHEN and SYDVKM.

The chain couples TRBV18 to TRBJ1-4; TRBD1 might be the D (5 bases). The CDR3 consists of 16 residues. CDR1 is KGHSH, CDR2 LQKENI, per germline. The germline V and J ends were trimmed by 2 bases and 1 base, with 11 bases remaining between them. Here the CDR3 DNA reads TGTGCCAGCTCACCATCAGGGCGAATAACTAATGAAAAACTGTTTTTT. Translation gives CASSPSGRITNEKLFF.

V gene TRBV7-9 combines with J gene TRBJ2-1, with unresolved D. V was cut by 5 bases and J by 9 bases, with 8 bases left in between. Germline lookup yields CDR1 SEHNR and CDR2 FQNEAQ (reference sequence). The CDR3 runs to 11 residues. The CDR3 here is CASSPFAEQFF. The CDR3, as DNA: TGTGCCAGCAGCCCGTTCGCTGAGCAGTTCTTC.

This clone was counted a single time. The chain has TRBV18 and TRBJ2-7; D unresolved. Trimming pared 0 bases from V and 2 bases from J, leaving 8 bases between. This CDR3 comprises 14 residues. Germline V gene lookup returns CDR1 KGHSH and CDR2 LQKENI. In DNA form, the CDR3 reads TGTGCCAGCTCACCACCTACAAGGGCCTACGAGCAGTACTTC. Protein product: CASSPPTRAYEQYF.

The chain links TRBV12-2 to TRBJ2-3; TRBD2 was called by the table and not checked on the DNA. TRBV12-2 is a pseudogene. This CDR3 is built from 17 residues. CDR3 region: CASRLRPGTSVTDTQYF. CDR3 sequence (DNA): TGTGCAAGTCGCTTACGTCCTGGGACTAGCGTCACAGATACGCAGTATTTT.

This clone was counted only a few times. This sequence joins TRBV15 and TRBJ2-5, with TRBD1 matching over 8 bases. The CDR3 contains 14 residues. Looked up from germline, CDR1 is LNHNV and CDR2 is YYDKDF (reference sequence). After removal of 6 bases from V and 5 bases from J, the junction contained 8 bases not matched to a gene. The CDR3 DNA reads TGTGCCACCAGGCCGGGACAGGCGTTTGAGACCCAGTACTTC. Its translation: CATRPGQAFETQYF.

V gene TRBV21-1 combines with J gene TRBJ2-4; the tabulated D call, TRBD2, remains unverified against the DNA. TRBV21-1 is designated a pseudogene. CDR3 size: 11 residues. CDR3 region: CASGWRATKYF. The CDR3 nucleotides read TGTGCCAGCGGGTGGAGGGCTACAAAGTACTTC.

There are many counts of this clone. The CDR3 DNA reads as TGCGCCAGCATGGGACTTTCGAACACCGGGGAGCTGTTTTTT. This codes for CASMGLSNTGELFF. The chain combines TRBV10-2 with TRBJ2-2; D possibly corresponds to TRBD2 (6 bases). Germline CDR1 is WSHSY and CDR2 is SAAADI. The CDR3 has 14 residues. V lost 7 bases to trimming and J lost 0 bases, with 9 bases between them.